This T cell receptor (beta chain) appears in the sequencing data of a study of Tregs in tolerant kidney transplant recipients. Findings of the study overall: Tregs expanded with activated donor B cells seemed most donor-specific. Changing PCR primers prevented nucleotide comparison between some patients' samples. Tolerant patients' donor-specific Tregs expanded beyond overall Tregs, suggesting antigen-driven growth. The small number of patients limits these findings pending further validation.

This CDR3 spans 16 amino acids. V was shortened by 0 bases and J by 0 bases, with 10 bases between the two germline ends. CDR1 and CDR2 from the germline V gene are SGDLS and YYNGEE. As concerns this clone: Its antigen is still unknown.

Profiling relied on immunoSEQ multiplex PCR, and the TCRdb table lists in-frame clones only, not all of them. Here the sample spans around 77,000 clones, 95% to 98% being singletons. V gene TRBV9 combines with J gene TRBJ2-4; D not resolved. The source material was CD4+ T cells from blood, sampled before the transplant. The receptor's source is a human donor who received a combined kidney and bone marrow transplant. CDR3 residues: CASSVGGTIAKNIQYF. The CDR3 nucleotides are TGTGCCAGCAGCGTAGGAGGCACGATAGCCAAAAACATTCAGTACTTC.